This T cell receptor beta chain was sequenced for a study of blood T cell repertoires in COVID-19. Across the whole study: Acute and convalescent COVID-19 specimens originated in the United States, Italy and Spain. PBMCs, B-cell-depleted T cells, or T cells were the source of the cDNA or gDNA that made up the material.

Seattle's cohort entered during active infection and was followed longitudinally. Original handling: It was from reference gene primer amplification that nucleated cell counts were estimated. Profiled with immunoSEQ multiplex PCR; TCRdb holds only in-frame clones, not every one. From that table come the V and J calls and clone size; the DNA was used to work out D and trimming. The table includes over 200,000 clones, around 90% detected once. The CDR3 spans 15 residues. In germline, CDR1 is SGHDN, CDR2 FVKESK. Trimming removed 0 bases at V and 5 bases at J, with 14 bases between. V usage is TRBV14 and J usage is TRBJ2-7, with a tentative D call TRBD1 (6 bases). This clonotype originated in a man aged 25-45 years with COVID-19, enrolled during active disease. Material for sequencing was peripheral blood. DNA for the CDR3: TGTGCCAGCAGCCAAGATTCCGGGACACGCGACGAGCAGTACTTC. Translated, it gives CASSQDSGTRDEQYF.